The present T cell receptor (beta chain) was sequenced within a study of blood T cell repertoires in COVID-19. As for the study in general: Material from acute and convalescent COVID-19 was sourced from the United States, Italy and Spain.

Original methodology: Nucleated cell counts were estimated from reference gene primer amplification. This table comes from immunoSEQ multiplex PCR, and its TCRdb copy is limited to in-frame clones, with some not included. For V, J and clone size, that table is used; D and trimming come from the DNA. The table shows some 330,000 clones, with under 90% occurring only once. The CDR3 runs to 13 residues. Germline lookup yields CDR1 SNHLY and CDR2 FYNNEI. Trimming stripped 5 bases from V and 1 base from J, with 8 bases between. The sequencing sample was made of peripheral blood. The chain couples TRBV2 to TRBJ1-1, with D tentatively TRBD1 (5 bases). The TCR was taken from a woman aged 25 to 39 with COVID-19, enrolled during active disease. The CDR3, as DNA: TGTGCCAGCAGTTTTGACAGGAACACTGAAGCTTTCTTT. This codes for CASSFDRNTEAFF.